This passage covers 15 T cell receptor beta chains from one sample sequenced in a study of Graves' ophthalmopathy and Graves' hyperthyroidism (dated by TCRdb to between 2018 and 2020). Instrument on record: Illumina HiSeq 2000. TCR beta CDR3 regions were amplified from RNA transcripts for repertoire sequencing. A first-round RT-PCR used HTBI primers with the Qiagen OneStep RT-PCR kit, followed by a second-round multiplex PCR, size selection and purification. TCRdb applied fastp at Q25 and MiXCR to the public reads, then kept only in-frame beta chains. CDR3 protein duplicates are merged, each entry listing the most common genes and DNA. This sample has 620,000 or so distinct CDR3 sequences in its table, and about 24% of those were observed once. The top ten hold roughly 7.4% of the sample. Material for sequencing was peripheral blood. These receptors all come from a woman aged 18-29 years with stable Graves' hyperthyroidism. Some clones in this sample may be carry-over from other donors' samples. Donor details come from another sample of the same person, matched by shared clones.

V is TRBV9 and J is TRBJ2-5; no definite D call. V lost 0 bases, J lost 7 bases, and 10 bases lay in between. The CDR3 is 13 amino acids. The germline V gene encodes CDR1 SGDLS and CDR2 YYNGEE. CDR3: CASSVESGGTQYF. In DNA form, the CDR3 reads TGTGCCAGCAGCGTAGAGTCGGGTGGGACCCAGTACTTC.

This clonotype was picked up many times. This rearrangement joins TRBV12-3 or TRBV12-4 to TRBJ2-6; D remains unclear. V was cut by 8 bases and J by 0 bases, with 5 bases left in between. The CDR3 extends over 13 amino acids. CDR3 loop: CASRGSGANVLTF. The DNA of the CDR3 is TGTGCCAGCCGCGGCTCTGGGGCCAACGTCCTGACTTTC.

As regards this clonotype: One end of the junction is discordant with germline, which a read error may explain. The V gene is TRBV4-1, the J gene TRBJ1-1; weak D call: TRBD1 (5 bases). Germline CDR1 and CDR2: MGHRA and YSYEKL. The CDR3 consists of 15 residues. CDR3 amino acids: CASSREGQMNTEVFF. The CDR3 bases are TGCGCCAGCAGCCGCGAGGGGCAGATGAACACTGAAGTTTTCTTT.

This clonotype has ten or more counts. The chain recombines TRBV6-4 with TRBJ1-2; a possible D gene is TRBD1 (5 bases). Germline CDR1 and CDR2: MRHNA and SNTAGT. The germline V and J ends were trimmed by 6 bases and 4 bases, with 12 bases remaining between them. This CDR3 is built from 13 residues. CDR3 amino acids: CASRREGTYGYTF. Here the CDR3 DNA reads TGTGCCAGCAGACGGGAGGGGACCTATGGCTACACCTTC.

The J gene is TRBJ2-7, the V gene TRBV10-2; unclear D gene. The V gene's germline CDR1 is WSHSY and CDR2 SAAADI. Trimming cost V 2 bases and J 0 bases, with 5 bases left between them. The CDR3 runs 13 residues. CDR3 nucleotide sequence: TGCGCCAGCAGTGAGCCTATCTCCTACGAGCAGTACTTC. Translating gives CASSEPISYEQYF.

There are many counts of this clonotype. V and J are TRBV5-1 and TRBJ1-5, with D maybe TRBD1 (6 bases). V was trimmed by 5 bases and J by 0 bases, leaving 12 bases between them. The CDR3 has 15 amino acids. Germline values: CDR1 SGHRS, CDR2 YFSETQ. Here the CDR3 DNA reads TGCGCCAGCAGAAGGGACACAAATAGCAATCAGCCCCAGCATTTT. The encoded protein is CASRRDTNSNQPQHF.

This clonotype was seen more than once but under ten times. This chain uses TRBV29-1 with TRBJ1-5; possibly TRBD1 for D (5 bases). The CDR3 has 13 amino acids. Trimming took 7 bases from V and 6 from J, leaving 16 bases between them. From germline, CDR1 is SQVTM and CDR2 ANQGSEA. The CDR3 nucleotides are TGCAGCGCGGTCACAGGACCGGGTCAGCCCCAGCATTTT. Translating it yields CSAVTGPGQPQHF.

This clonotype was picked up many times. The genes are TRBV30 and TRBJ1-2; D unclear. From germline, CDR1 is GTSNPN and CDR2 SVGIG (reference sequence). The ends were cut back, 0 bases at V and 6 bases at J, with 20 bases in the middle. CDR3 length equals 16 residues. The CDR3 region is CAWSVNSKGYLNGYTF. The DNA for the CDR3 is TGTGCCTGGAGTGTAAACTCAAAGGGATACCTCAATGGCTACACCTTC.

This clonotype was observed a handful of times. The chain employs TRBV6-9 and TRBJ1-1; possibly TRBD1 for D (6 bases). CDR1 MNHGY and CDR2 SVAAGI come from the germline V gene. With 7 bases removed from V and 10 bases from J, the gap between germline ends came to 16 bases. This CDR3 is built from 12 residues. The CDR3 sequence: CASTTGKITAFF. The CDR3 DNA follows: TGTGCCAGCACGACAGGAAAAATCACAGCTTTCTTT.

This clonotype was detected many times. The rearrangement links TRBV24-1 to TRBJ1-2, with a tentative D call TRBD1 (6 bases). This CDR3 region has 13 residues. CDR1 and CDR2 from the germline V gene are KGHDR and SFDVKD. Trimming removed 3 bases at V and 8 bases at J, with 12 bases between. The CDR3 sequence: CATSDPDRPGYTF. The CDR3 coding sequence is TGTGCCACCAGTGATCCGGACAGACCGGGCTACACCTTC.

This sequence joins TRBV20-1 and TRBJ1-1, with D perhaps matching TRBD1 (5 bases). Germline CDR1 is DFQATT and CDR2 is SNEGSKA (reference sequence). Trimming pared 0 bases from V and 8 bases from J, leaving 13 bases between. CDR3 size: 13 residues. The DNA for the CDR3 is TGCAGTGCTAGAGATCGCCGACAGTTAGAAGCTTTCTTT. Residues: CSARDRRQLEAFF.

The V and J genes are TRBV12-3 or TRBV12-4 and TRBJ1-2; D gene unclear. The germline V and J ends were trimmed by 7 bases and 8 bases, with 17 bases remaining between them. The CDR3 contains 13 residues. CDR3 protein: CASTISRSWGYTF. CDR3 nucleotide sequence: TGTGCCAGCACCATCTCCCGCTCGTGGGGCTACACCTTC.

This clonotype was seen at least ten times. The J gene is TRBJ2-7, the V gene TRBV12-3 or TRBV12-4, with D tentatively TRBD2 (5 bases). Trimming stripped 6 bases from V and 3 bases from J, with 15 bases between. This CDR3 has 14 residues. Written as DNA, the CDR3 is TGTGCCAGCAGCCACCGGGATCTGGTCTACGAGCAGTACTTC. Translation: CASSHRDLVYEQYF.

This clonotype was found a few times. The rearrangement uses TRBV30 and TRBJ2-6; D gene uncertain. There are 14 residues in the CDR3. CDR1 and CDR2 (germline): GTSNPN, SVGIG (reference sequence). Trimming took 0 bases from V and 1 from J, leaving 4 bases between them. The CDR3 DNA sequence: TGTGCCTGGAGTGTGTTTTCTGGGGCCAACGTCCTGACTTTC. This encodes CAWSVFSGANVLTF. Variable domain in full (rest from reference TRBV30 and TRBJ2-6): SQTIHQWPATLVQPVGSPLSLECTVEGTSNPNLYWYRQAAGRGLQLLFYSVGIGQISSEVPQNLSASRPQDRQFILSSKKLLLSDSGFYLCAWSVFSGANVLTFGAGSRLTVL.

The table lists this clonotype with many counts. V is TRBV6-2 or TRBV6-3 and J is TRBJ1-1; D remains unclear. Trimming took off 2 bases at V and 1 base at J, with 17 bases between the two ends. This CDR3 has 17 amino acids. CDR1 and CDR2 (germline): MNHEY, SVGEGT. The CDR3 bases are TGTGCCAGCAGTTACACGTTAGGGCCAAACCCGAACACTGAAGCTTTCTTT. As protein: CASSYTLGPNPNTEAFF.